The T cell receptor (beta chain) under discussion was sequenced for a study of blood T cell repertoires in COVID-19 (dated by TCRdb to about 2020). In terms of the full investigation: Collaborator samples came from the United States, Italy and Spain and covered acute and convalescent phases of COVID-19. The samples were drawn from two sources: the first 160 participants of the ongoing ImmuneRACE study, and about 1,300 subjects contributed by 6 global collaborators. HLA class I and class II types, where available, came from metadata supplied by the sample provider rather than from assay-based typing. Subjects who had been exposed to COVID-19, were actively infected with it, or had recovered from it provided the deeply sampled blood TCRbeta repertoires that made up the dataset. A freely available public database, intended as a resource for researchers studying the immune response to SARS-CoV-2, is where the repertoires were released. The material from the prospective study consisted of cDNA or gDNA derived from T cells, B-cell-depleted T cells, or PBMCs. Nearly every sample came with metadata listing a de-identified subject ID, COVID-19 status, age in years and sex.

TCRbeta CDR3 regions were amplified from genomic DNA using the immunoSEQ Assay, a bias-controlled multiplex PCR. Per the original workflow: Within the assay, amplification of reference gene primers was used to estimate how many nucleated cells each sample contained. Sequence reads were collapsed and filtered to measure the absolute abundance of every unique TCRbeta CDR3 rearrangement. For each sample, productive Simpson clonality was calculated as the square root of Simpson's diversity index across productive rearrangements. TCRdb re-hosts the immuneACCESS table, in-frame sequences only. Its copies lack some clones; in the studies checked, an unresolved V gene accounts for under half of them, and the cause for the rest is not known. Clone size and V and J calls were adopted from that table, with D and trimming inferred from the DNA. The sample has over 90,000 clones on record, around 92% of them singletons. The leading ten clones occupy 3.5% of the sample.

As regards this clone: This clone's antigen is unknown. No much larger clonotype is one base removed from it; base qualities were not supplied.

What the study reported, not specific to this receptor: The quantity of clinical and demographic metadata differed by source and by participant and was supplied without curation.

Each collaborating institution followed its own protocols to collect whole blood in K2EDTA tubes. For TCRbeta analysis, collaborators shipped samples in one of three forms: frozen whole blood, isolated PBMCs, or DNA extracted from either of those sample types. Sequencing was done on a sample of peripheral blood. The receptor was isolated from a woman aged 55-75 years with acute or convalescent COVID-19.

This receptor carries the CDR3 CASSQEVLAGAGEQYF. The DNA sequence reads TGTGCCAGCAGCCAAGAGGTCCTAGCGGGAGCAGGGGAGCAGTACTTC. The rearrangement combines TRBV3-1 (or the pseudogene TRBV3-2) with TRBJ2-7; 10 central bases correspond to TRBD2. The CDR1 and CDR2 encoded by the germline V gene (reference sequence) are LGHDT and YNNKEL. Germline trimming: 0 bases from V, 7 bases from J; junction bases outside gene matches: 9. Measured from the cysteine to the phenylalanine, the CDR3 is 16 residues long. CDR3 DNA only is kept here, 48 bases in frame from base 1.